This TCR beta chain was identified during a study of T cell responses to AZD1222 COVID-19 vaccine. About the research overall: Combined were second doses at about 4 or about 12 weeks. Study-wide points: No repertoire was sampled before or during the peak T cell response, only after it. Spike-specific TCRs gained breadth and depth after people received two AZD1222 doses.

Data came from immunoSEQ multiplex PCR; TCRdb stores just in-frame clones and leaves some out. The sample has about 99,000 clones, just over 90% seen once. Worth noting for this clone: Its matching antigen is unknown.

Trimming cost V 5 bases and J 1 base; bases outside gene matches: 4. The CDR3 loop spans 15 amino acids. Per germline, CDR1 MDHEN and CDR2 SYDVKM. This sample comprised peripheral blood, obtained on day 0 of AZD1222 vaccination. J is TRBJ2-5 and V is TRBV28; 10 bases fit TRBD2. This clonotype was obtained from an adult in good health. CDR3 region: CASSRTSGIQETQYF. Here the CDR3 DNA reads TGTGCCAGCAGTCGCACTAGCGGGATCCAAGAGACCCAGTACTTC.